This T cell receptor (beta chain) was sequenced during a study of spatial heterogeneity in lung cancer. The presence of a unique molecular identifier marked each TCR cDNA molecule. Via MiXCR, TCRdb re-called the 5' RACE reads, giving one row per CDR3 protein. The sample includes some 15,000 distinct CDR3 sequences, about 4.8% of them seen just once. Time point reported: sample taken at primary tumor resection. Tumor, nontumor lung or frozen PBMC supplied whole RNA that was sequenced unsorted. This CDR3 comprises 16 residues. In germline, CDR1 is SGHRS, CDR2 YFSETQ. The junction had 10 bases not matched to a gene; V was cut back by 1 base and J by 5 bases. This clonotype was seen at least ten times. Antigen: not known. Study-wide results and caveats: Of tumor T cells, an estimated coverage of 5.5% to 9% was reached for alpha chains and 13% for beta chains. Counts of expanded alpha and beta TCRs within tumors tracked the tumor nonsynonymous mutation count.

This TCR came from a female donor with early-stage non-small cell lung cancer. The chain is built from TRBV5-1 and TRBJ2-5; TRBD2 agrees at 8 bases. Sample: lung tumor tissue, taken at surgery. DNA for the CDR3: TGCGCCAGCAGCTTGCGTCCGCCGGGACTAGGGGAGACCCAGTACTTC. Encoded protein: CASSLRPPGLGETQYF.